This T cell receptor beta chain was captured in a study of blood T cells in healthy people across ages (dated by TCRdb to about 2015). Some background on the complete study: Template switching captured roughly one uniquely barcoded TCR beta cDNA molecule per two T cells in model experiments. To avoid experimental bias, donors of different ages were distributed randomly across sequencing lanes. Donors were grouped into four age groups: young (average approximately 15 years), middle-aged (39), aged (around 60) and long-lived (around 80). Two additional independent replicas of 1 million unique cDNA reads from the same blood draw were analyzed for two donors (one aged 18 to 30 and one aged 80 or older). Age-related changes in TCR beta repertoire diversity were measured in the study by deep sequencing normalized with unique cDNA molecular identifiers. Overall results and qualifications from the work: Estimates of total diversity based on one million sequenced T cells were regarded as lower bounds and as underestimates. Observed TCR beta diversity correlated strongly with the percentage of naive T cells measured by flow cytometry. Compared with the aged group, the long-lived group had more naive CD4+ T cells, fewer expanded clones and increased TCR diversity, a pattern suggesting age selection. Observed TCR beta diversity per million T cells fell roughly linearly with age, and a significant reduction was already apparent by age approximately 40. The CMV infection status of donors was not known, potentially confounding age-related changes in expanded clonotypes. Conclusive comparison of naive and antigen-experienced compartments was prevented by the profiling of bulk unsorted PBMCs.

Libraries were made using 5' RACE. Sequencing was carried out with an Illumina HiSeq 2500. A second PCR of 7 to 11 cycles was performed with a sample-barcoded 5' primer and a J-beta primer mix. A unique molecular identifier was introduced onto each TCR beta cDNA molecule by a template-switch 5' adaptor carrying 12 random nucleotides. Each sample yielded at least 2.5 million CDR3-containing paired-end reads. The Mint cDNA synthesis kit, primed by a TRBC-specific oligonucleotide, was used to synthesize first-strand cDNA from all RNA. Following uracil-DNA glycosylase treatment, all cDNA underwent a first 18-cycle PCR with the universal primers M1SS and BC2_uni_R. The source study handled its data this way. Each sample was normalized by randomly selecting 1 million high-quality reads, each carrying a distinct molecular identifier. Reads with shared molecular identifiers were discarded instead of being binned into consensus sequences. MiTCR, run with a Q25 quality threshold and the strictest error-elimination algorithm, handled CDR3 identification, clonotype clustering and error correction. A nonparametric unseen species model with Euler transformation was used to estimate lower-bound total TCR beta diversity. The public reads were reanalyzed by TCRdb: fastp trimming at Q25, MiXCR alignment, in-frame beta chains only. Identical CDR3 protein sequences are pooled into one entry, listed with their most common genes and DNA. The V and J calls and clone size come from TCRdb's table, not from the authors' own analysis. In this sample the table shows hundreds of thousands of distinct CDR3 sequences, roughly 44% of which occur a single time. The ten largest clones represent 20% of the sample.

The 39 donors, aged about 6 to 95 years, were systemically healthy Caucasian individuals from Russia. Each donor gave roughly 11 milliliters of peripheral blood, drawn into EDTA-treated Vacutainer tubes. Ficoll-Paque density-gradient centrifugation was used to isolate PBMCs, with at least 6.5 million obtained per sample. Trizol reagent was used to extract total RNA from the PBMCs, yielding at least 6 micrograms per sample. Naive CD45RAhigh/CD27high T cell percentages were measured by flow cytometry on a PBMC aliquot from every donor. The CDR3 holds 13 amino acids from the cysteine to the phenylalanine. Of the read, only the CDR3 DNA is kept; its 39 bases are in frame from base 1. At the junction V is shortened by 3 bases and J by 0 bases, with 6 bases in between. CDR1 and CDR2 were assigned from the germline V gene (reference sequence) as DFQATT and SNEGSKA. As concerns this clonotype: There is no known antigen for this receptor. There are no base qualities to consult, and no much larger clone falls within one base.

The chain is assembled from TRBV20-1 and TRBJ2-4; a confident D gene designation cannot be given. The sample consisted of blood. The TCR was taken from a woman aged 60-70 years in good health. This receptor carries the CDR3 CSASKLAKNIQYF. The sequence in DNA is TGCAGTGCTAGTAAGCTAGCCAAAAACATTCAGTACTTC.